The clone carrying this T cell receptor beta chain has a count of ten or more. Germline CDR1 is MNHEY and CDR2 is SVGEGT. The CDR3 is 16 residues long. J gave up 4 bases and V 2 bases, and 9 bases lay outside the gene matches. This sample is part of a study of Graves' ophthalmopathy and Graves' hyperthyroidism. Using RNA transcripts, the TCR beta CDR3 regions were amplified. HTBI primers were employed in first-round RT-PCR, then a second-round multiplex PCR followed. TCRdb passed the multiplex PCR reads through MiXCR, listing each CDR3 protein once. Among about 370,000 distinct CDR3 sequences listed, roughly a sixth were seen once. Excluded were patients with other autoimmune diseases, uncontrolled infections, pregnancy or lactation.

J is TRBJ2-7 and V is TRBV6-2 or TRBV6-3; 9 bases map to TRBD2. This sequence originates from an adult woman with stable Graves' hyperthyroidism. Sequencing input: peripheral blood. The CDR3 bases are TGTGCCAGCAGTTACGGTCTAGCGGGAAACTGGTACGAGCAGTACTTC. It translates to CASSYGLAGNWYEQYF.